The 20 T cell receptor beta chains below all came from one sample that was sequenced in a study of T cells in tuberculosis. Method: immunoSEQ multiplex PCR; TCRdb's copy keeps in-frame clones and lacks some. Altogether approximately 31,000 clones are present, roughly 96% being singletons, with the ten largest covering roughly 2.5%. The sequenced sample consisted of PBMCs. These receptors were taken from a donor aged 10 to 29 with latent tuberculosis or without tuberculosis infection.

This chain uses TRBV6-5 with TRBJ2-2; 8 bases are a match to TRBD1. The germline CDR1 and CDR2 sequences are MNHEY and SVGAGI. J gave up 1 base and V 5 bases, and 0 bases lay outside the gene matches. The CDR3 covers 14 residues. The CDR3 DNA is TGTGCCAGCAGTGACAGGGGGAACACCGGGGAGCTGTTTTTT. It yields the protein CASSDRGNTGELFF.

The chain recombines TRBV19 with TRBJ2-2; TRBD2 aligns across 9 bases. The germline CDR1 and CDR2 sequences are LNHDA and SQIVND (reference sequence). V trimming: 5 bases; J trimming: 3 bases; junction bases outside the gene matches: 7. The length of the CDR3 is 16 residues. The CDR3 coding sequence is TGTGCCAGTAGTTTTCGACTAGCGGAAGACACCGGGGAGCTGTTTTTT. This sequence encodes CASSFRLAEDTGELFF.

This clone was recorded once. This chain connects TRBV4-1 to TRBJ2-1, with 7 bases matching TRBD2. This CDR3 comprises 15 residues. The J segment lost 4 bases and the V segment lost 4 bases, leaving 7 bases of the junction unmatched. Germline V gives CDR1 MGHRA, CDR2 YSYEKL. The CDR3 DNA sequence: TGCGCCAGCAGCCTATTACGACTAGCTTACAATGAGCAGTTCTTC. This sequence encodes CASSLLRLAYNEQFF.

This chain joins TRBV11-2 and TRBJ1-2, with no clear D. V shed 1 base and J shed 0 bases, with 6 bases lying between them. Germline V gene lookup returns CDR1 SGHAT and CDR2 FQNNGV. The CDR3 loop spans 14 amino acids. The CDR3 DNA is TGTGCCAGCAGCTTAGGACATCCTAACTATGGCTACACCTTC. Protein: CASSLGHPNYGYTF.

The gene calls are TRBV19 and TRBJ2-1; D is possibly TRBD1 (5 bases). The CDR3 consists of 13 residues. Germline CDR1 LNHDA, CDR2 SQIVND (reference sequence). The germline V and J ends were trimmed by 6 bases and 6 bases, with 12 bases remaining between them. The CDR3 bases are TGTGCCAGTAGCGTCTACCAGGGCAATGAGCAGTTCTTC. Protein product: CASSVYQGNEQFF.

This clone came up once. The CDR3 bases are TGTGCCAGCAGCGAGACAGGGGTGGGGAGCACTGAAGCTTTCTTT. This gives the protein CASSETGVGSTEAFF. The chain links TRBV7-6 to TRBJ1-1; 8 positions match TRBD1. CDR3 length: 15 amino acids. Germline V lookup: CDR1 SGHVS, CDR2 FNYEAQ. The junction had 9 bases not matched to a gene; V was cut back by 5 bases and J by 4 bases.

The chain has TRBV7-9 and TRBJ2-5; 10 nucleotides line up with TRBD2. V lost 0 bases, J lost 3 bases, and 7 bases stayed unmatched. Germline V gives CDR1 SEHNR, CDR2 FQNEAQ (reference sequence). The CDR3 runs to 17 residues. In nucleotides, the CDR3 is TGTGCCAGCAGCTTAGCGCGCCTAGCGGGAGCCGAAGAGACCCAGTACTTC. Translation gives CASSLARLAGAEETQYF.

The rearrangement joins TRBV5-1 to TRBJ2-2; D may be TRBD2 (6 bases). Trimming removed 2 bases from V and 3 bases from J, with 17 bases in between. This CDR3 contains 17 residues. Germline CDR1 is SGHRS and CDR2 is YFSETQ. The CDR3 sequence is CASSFREPDQDTGELFF. As DNA, the CDR3 is TGCGCCAGCAGCTTTCGGGAGCCCGACCAGGACACCGGGGAGCTGTTTTTT.

This rearrangement joins TRBV7-8 to TRBJ1-2; 8 bases line up with TRBD1. Per germline, CDR1 SGHVS and CDR2 FQNEAQ. V was clipped by 1 base and J by 2 bases; unmatched bases: 3. This CDR3 has 15 amino acids. The CDR3 reads CASSLGRGLNYGYTF. The CDR3 DNA reads as TGTGCCAGCAGCTTAGGCAGGGGGCTAAACTATGGCTACACCTTC.

The chain joins TRBV2 to TRBJ2-1; TRBD1 matches at 7 bases. This CDR3 contains 18 residues. Per the germline V gene, CDR1 is SNHLY and CDR2 is FYNNEI. V trimming: 7 bases; J trimming: 0 bases; junction bases outside the gene matches: 15. As DNA, the CDR3 is TGTGCCAGCAAGGGGGCAAACTCGCGGAAGAGCTCCTACAATGAGCAGTTCTTC. Its translation is CASKGANSRKSSYNEQFF.

As DNA, the CDR3 is TGTGCCAGCAGCTTCTCGACAGGGAGGACAGATACGCAGTATTTT. It is translated as CASSFSTGRTDTQYF. The genes are TRBV7-3 and TRBJ2-3, with a possible D match to TRBD1 (7 bases). V gave up 3 bases and J gave up 3 bases, with 13 bases separating them. This CDR3 has 15 residues. CDR1 and CDR2 from the germline V gene are SGHTA and FQGTGA. The whole variable domain, remainder taken from reference TRBV7-3 and TRBJ2-3, is GAGVSQTPSNKVTEKGKYVELRCDPISGHTALYWYRQSLGQGPEFLIYFQGTGAADDSGLPNDRFFAVRPEGSVSTLKIQRTERGDSAVYLCASSFSTGRTDTQYFGPGTRLTVL.

The count of this clone is one. The J gene is TRBJ1-4, the V gene TRBV9, with TRBD1 matching over 8 bases. With V trimmed by 3 bases and J by 5 bases, 3 bases remained unmatched. This CDR3 is 14 amino acids long. Germline V CDR1 and CDR2: SGDLS, YYNGEE. CDR3 in DNA: TGTGCCAGCAGCGCGACAGGGGCGAATGAAAAACTGTTTTTT. Its protein product is CASSATGANEKLFF. The full variable domain, in which reference TRBV9 and TRBJ1-4 provide the parts outside the CDR3, is DSGVTQTPKHLITATGQRVTLRCSPRSGDLSVYWYQQSLDQGLQFLIQYYNGEERAKGNILERFSAQQFPDLHSELNLSSLELGDSALYFCASSATGANEKLFFGSGTQLSVL.

The rearrangement uses TRBV5-1 and TRBJ1-4; D remains ambiguous. This CDR3 region has 15 residues. Germline V gives CDR1 SGHRS, CDR2 YFSETQ. V lost 4 bases and J 0 bases, leaving 10 bases between the germline ends. The CDR3 nucleotides are TGCGCCAGCAGCGTAGACACCGCAACTAATGAAAAACTGTTTTTT. Translation gives CASSVDTATNEKLFF.

This chain links TRBV7-3 with TRBJ2-1, with 12 positions matching TRBD2. V shed 4 bases, J shed 1 base, and the junction held 8 bases outside the gene matches. CDR1 and CDR2 (germline): SGHTA, FQGTGA. The CDR3 spans 18 residues. This CDR3 reads CASSSQKGLAGSYNEQFF. CDR3 in DNA: TGTGCCAGCAGCTCTCAAAAAGGACTAGCGGGATCCTACAATGAGCAGTTCTTC.

V gene TRBV5-6 combines with J gene TRBJ1-2, with 7 bases that match TRBD1. The CDR3 has 16 amino acids. Trimming cost V 0 bases and J 2 bases; bases outside gene matches: 7. Germline-derived CDR1 and CDR2 are SGHDT and YYEEEE. CDR3 in DNA: TGTGCCAGCAGCTTGGAGAGAAGGGGGCGGAACTATGGCTACACCTTC. Its protein is CASSLERRGRNYGYTF.

This chain connects TRBV5-6 to TRBJ2-4; perhaps TRBD2 as D (6 bases). V lost 5 bases and J lost 0, with 15 bases in between. The CDR3 extends over 16 amino acids. Germline V gives CDR1 SGHDT, CDR2 YYEEEE. The CDR3 DNA reads TGTGCCAGCAGGCTGGGGGGACCTCTAGCCAAAAACATTCAGTACTTC. It translates to CASRLGGPLAKNIQYF.

The chain recombines TRBV9 with TRBJ2-1; TRBD2 agrees at 7 bases. This CDR3 region has 15 residues. V was clipped by 0 bases and J by 4 bases; unmatched bases: 4. From germline, CDR1 is SGDLS and CDR2 YYNGEE. The DNA of the CDR3 is TGTGCCAGCAGCGTAGGGGCTAGCGGTTACAATGAGCAGTTCTTC. Its protein product is CASSVGASGYNEQFF.

J is TRBJ1-1 and V is TRBV5-1, with 8 bases fitting TRBD1. CDR3 length: 15 residues. V lost 4 bases, J lost 2 bases, and 7 bases stayed unmatched. CDR1 is SGHRS and CDR2 is YFSETQ in the germline V gene. The CDR3 region has the DNA TGCGCCAGCAGCGGCGGGACAGGCCTCAACACTGAAGCTTTCTTT. As protein: CASSGGTGLNTEAFF.

The CDR3 coding sequence is TGTGCCAGCAGGCCATCAAGGACTAGCGGGGTGGACGAGCAGTACTTC. This codes for CASRPSRTSGVDEQYF. The rearrangement uses TRBV6-6 and TRBJ2-7, with 12 bases identical to TRBD2. The germline V gene encodes CDR1 MNHNY and CDR2 SVGAGI (reference sequence). This CDR3 spans 16 amino acids. V shed 6 bases, J shed 5 bases, and the junction held 11 bases outside the gene matches.

This sequence joins TRBV5-1 and TRBJ2-2; tentative D call: TRBD2 (5 bases). The CDR3 is 16 residues long. CDR1 SGHRS and CDR2 YFSETQ come from the germline V gene. V shed 0 bases and J shed 7 bases, with 16 bases lying between them. The CDR3 sequence: CASSLAAGPSGGELFF. The CDR3 coding sequence is TGCGCCAGCAGCTTGGCCGCGGGCCCCTCGGGCGGGGAGCTGTTTTTT.